This entry features one TCR beta chain sequence. The germline gives CDR1 SGHAT, CDR2 FQNNGV. J lost 11 bases, V lost 5 bases, and 12 bases had no gene match. The CDR3 consists of 15 residues. This specimen belongs to a study of shared clonotypes between healthy human individuals. Generated by immunoSEQ multiplex PCR, the TCRdb table keeps only in-frame clones and is missing some. The repertoire holds hundreds of thousands of clones, with roughly 97% as singletons. The chain joins TRBV11-2 to TRBJ2-7; TRBD2 matches at 13 bases. The sequence derives from a woman younger than 45 in good health. The sequencing sample was made of naive CD4+ T cells sorted from blood. Subset denoted: CD45RA+ positively selected. CDR3 in DNA: TGTGCCAGCAGCGGGGGACTAGCGGGACCACCAGCGAAGTACTTC. The encoded protein is CASSGGLAGPPAKYF.